These 6 T cell receptor beta chains came from one sample sequenced in a study of molecular identifiers for immune sequencing clone quantification. TCRdb redid the calling of the PCR reads with MiXCR, one entry per CDR3 protein. The table lists about 640,000 distinct CDR3 sequences, about 20% of them singletons. Sequenced: naive CD8+ T cells from blood, with Jurkat cell RNA spiked in. Subset denoted: FACS-sorted CD8+CD4-CCR7+CD45RA+ naive T cells. These TCRs come from a human donor in good health. Some libraries in this study had Jurkat cell RNA spiked in.

This clonotype was detected many times. The chain combines TRBV6-2 or TRBV6-3 with TRBJ1-1; 10 bases fit TRBD1. The CDR3 contains 13 residues. V gave up 4 bases and J gave up 11 bases; unmatched junction bases: 7. Germline loops: CDR1 MNHEY, CDR2 SVGEGT. The CDR3 sequence: CASSWGQGTDAFF. The CDR3 DNA reads as TGTGCCAGCAGTTGGGGACAGGGGACGGACGCTTTCTTT.

The CDR3: CSAFIEGTYNEQFF. CDR3 coding DNA: TGCAGCGCCTTCATCGAGGGGACCTACAATGAGCAGTTCTTC. The chain joins TRBV29-1 to TRBJ2-1, with D perhaps matching TRBD1 or TRBD2 (5 bases each). The V gene lost 7 bases and the J gene lost 2 bases, with 15 bases spanning the gap. CDR1 and CDR2 (germline): SQVTM, ANQGSEA. The CDR3 is 14 amino acids.

The V gene is TRBV12-5, the J gene TRBJ2-1; D is uncertain. This CDR3 comprises 12 residues. Germline CDR1 is LGHNT and CDR2 is FRNRAP. The V end lost 5 bases, the J end lost 8 bases, and 10 bases lay between the germline ends. This CDR3 reads CASGGGYHEQFF. The CDR3 bases are TGTGCTAGTGGTGGCGGATACCATGAGCAGTTCTTC. Looking up the rest from reference TRBV12-5 and TRBJ2-1 gives the full variable domain: DARVTQTPRHKVTEMGQEVTMRCQPILGHNTVFWYRQTMMQGLELLAYFRNRAPLDDSGMPKDRFSAEMPDATLATLKIQPSEPRDSAVYFCASGGGYHEQFFGPGTRLTVL.

This clonotype has only a few counts. V usage is TRBV7-9 and J usage is TRBJ1-6, with 8 bases aligning to TRBD1. This CDR3 spans 15 amino acids. Germline values: CDR1 SEHNR, CDR2 FQNEAQ (reference sequence). V dropped 1 base and J dropped 6; count of bases not matched to a gene: 2. The CDR3 spells CASSLVDRVNSPLHF. CDR3 bases: TGTGCCAGCAGCTTAGTGGACAGGGTTAATTCACCCCTCCACTTT.

This clonotype was observed a handful of times. J is TRBJ2-7 and V is TRBV29-1, with D uncertain. CDR1 is SQVTM, CDR2 ANQGSEA, per germline. The CDR3 contains 11 residues. V lost 3 bases, J lost 3 bases, and 6 bases lay in between. The chain's CDR3 is CSVDGFYEQYF. The CDR3 nucleotides read TGCAGCGTTGACGGGTTCTACGAGCAGTACTTC.

The table lists this clonotype with many counts. The chain employs TRBV29-1 and TRBJ1-2; D gene unclear. The CDR3 runs to 15 residues. CDR1 is SQVTM and CDR2 is ANQGSEA in the germline V gene. Trimming took 2 bases from V and 4 from J, leaving 17 bases between them. The CDR3 DNA reads as TGCAGCGTTGAACCCCCGCGAGGGCTGGCCTATGGCTACACCTTC. Translated, it gives CSVEPPRGLAYGYTF.